Listed below are T cell receptor beta chains from one sample, sequenced in a study of control samples from healthy donors and cancer patients. Generated by immunoSEQ multiplex PCR, the TCRdb table keeps only in-frame clones and is missing some. Of 40,000 to 60,000 clones listed, 65% to 90% are singletons. Sequencing was done on a sample of PBMCs. Source of these receptors: a woman aged 45-59 years with lung cancer. Both conserved end residues are part of each CDR3. The D gene is left open where the match is weak. Expanded clones are given a class, and other clones once, few, many or no size at all.

D gene,clone size,V gene,CDR3 length,J gene,CDR3 protein,CDR3 DNA
.,.,TRBV2,12,TRBJ2-4,CASSPGLNIQYF,TGTGCCAGCAGTCCGGGACTTAACATTCAGTACTTC
TRBD1,once,TRBV27,15,TRBJ1-5,CAIRPGTANNQPQHF,TGTGCCATCCGACCCGGGACAGCTAACAATCAGCCCCAGCATTTT
.,.,TRBV5-6,19,TRBJ1-4,CASGAWETGSYPTNEKLFF,TGTGCCAGCGGGGCATGGGAGACGGGCTCTTACCCAACTAATGAAAAACTGTTTTTT
TRBD1,.,TRBV27,14,TRBJ1-1,CASSRTGQNTEAFF,TGTGCCAGCAGCCGGACAGGACAGAACACTGAAGCTTTCTTT
.,few,TRBV11-2,12,TRBJ2-2,CASSPQVGELFF,TGTGCCAGCAGCCCCCAAGTGGGGGAGCTGTTTTTT
.,.,TRBV11-2,14,TRBJ1-1,CASSLDLGTFEAFF,TGTGCCAGCAGCTTAGATTTGGGGACGTTTGAAGCTTTCTTT
.,.,TRBV6-4,14,TRBJ1-6,CASSDGQVNSPLHF,TGTGCCAGCAGTGACGGGCAGGTTAATTCACCCCTCCACTTT
.,.,TRBV15,15,TRBJ1-1,CATSRGMILNTEAFF,TGTGCCACCAGCAGAGGGATGATCTTGAACACTGAAGCTTTCTTT
.,.,TRBV5-1,14,TRBJ1-4,CASSLNTGYEKLFF,TGCGCCAGCAGCTTGAATACAGGTTATGAAAAACTGTTTTTT
TRBD1,.,TRBV6-5,15,TRBJ2-3,CASSRSGQGTDTQYF,TGTGCCAGCAGCCGGTCGGGACAGGGCACAGATACGCAGTATTTT
TRBD2,.,TRBV6-5,16,TRBJ2-1,CASSYLTSGVVNEQFF,TGTGCCAGCAGCTACCTGACTAGCGGGGTTGTAAATGAGCAGTTCTTC
.,.,TRBV9,14,TRBJ1-1,CASSVGRGGGEAFF,TGTGCCAGCAGCGTAGGCCGGGGGGGTGGTGAAGCTTTCTTT
TRBD2,.,TRBV24-1,17,TRBJ2-1,CATSERVSGGLYNEQFF,TGTGCCACCAGTGAGAGGGTAAGCGGGGGACTCTACAATGAGCAGTTCTTC
.,once,TRBV2,14,TRBJ1-1,CASRGRLMNTEAFF,TGTGCCAGCAGGGGTAGATTGATGAACACTGAAGCTTTCTTT
TRBD1,.,TRBV6-6,15,TRBJ1-3,CTSSLPGQGGNTIYF,TGTACCAGCAGTTTACCGGGACAGGGGGGAAACACCATATATTTT
.,.,TRBV7-3,16,TRBJ2-3,CASSLNVGREENTQYF,TGTGCCAGCAGCTTAAACGTAGGCAGGGAGGAAAATACGCAGTATTTT
.,.,TRBV10-3,13,TRBJ1-1,CAISGQLNTEAFF,TGTGCCATCAGTGGACAGCTGAACACTGAAGCTTTCTTT
.,.,TRBV9,17,TRBJ1-2,CASSAGGGLGLDYGYTF,TGTGCCAGCAGCGCTGGAGGGGGTTTGGGCCTTGACTATGGCTACACCTTC
.,.,TRBV11-3,15,TRBJ1-1,CASSSRGGRNTEAFF,TGTGCCAGCAGCTCAAGAGGGGGACGGAACACTGAAGCTTTCTTT
.,.,TRBV6-6,15,TRBJ2-7,CASSYKAGDTYEQYF,TGTGCCAGCAGTTACAAGGCGGGGGACACCTACGAGCAGTACTTC
.,few,TRBV27,18,TRBJ1-5,CASRITGTPPGSNQPQHF,TGTGCCAGCAGGATAACCGGGACACCTCCGGGCAGCAATCAGCCCCAGCATTTT
TRBD1,.,TRBV9,16,TRBJ1-6,CASSPYRDRANSPLHF,TGTGCCAGCAGCCCGTATCGGGACAGGGCGAATTCACCCCTCCACTTT
.,.,TRBV14,13,TRBJ2-6,CASSQPGANVLTF,TGTGCCAGCAGCCAACCTGGGGCCAACGTCCTGACTTTC
.,.,TRBV5-6,16,TRBJ2-1,CASSFETGSSYNEQFF,TGTGCCAGCAGCTTCGAAACAGGGAGCTCCTACAATGAGCAGTTCTTC
.,.,TRBV4-1,14,TRBJ1-6,CASSQGPLNSPLHF,TGCGCCAGCAGCCAAGGACCGTTGAATTCACCCCTCCACTTT
.,.,TRBV27,16,TRBJ1-1,CASRHDTKKMNTEAFF,TGTGCCAGCAGGCACGACACGAAAAAAATGAACACTGAAGCTTTCTTT
TRBD1,.,TRBV11-2,15,TRBJ2-5,CASSIGTATAETQYF,TGTGCCAGCAGCATTGGGACAGCCACTGCAGAGACCCAGTACTTC
.,.,TRBV18,15,TRBJ1-1,CASSPPAQLNTEAFF,TGTGCCAGCTCACCACCGGCACAGCTGAACACTGAAGCTTTCTTT
.,.,TRBV6-6,14,TRBJ1-2,CASSSDSTNYGYTF,TGTGCCAGCAGTTCGGACAGTACTAACTATGGCTACACCTTC
.,.,TRBV18,14,TRBJ2-7,CASSPSGAGYEQYF,TGTGCCAGCTCACCGTCAGGGGCGGGCTACGAGCAGTACTTC
TRBD2,.,TRBV7-8,17,TRBJ2-7,CASSLVGTSGPSYEQYF,TGTGCCAGCAGCTTAGTGGGGACTAGCGGCCCTTCCTACGAGCAGTACTTC
.,.,TRBV3-1/TRBV3-2,13,TRBJ1-1,CASSLRGGTEAFF,TGTGCCAGCAGCTTAAGAGGGGGTACTGAAGCTTTCTTT
.,.,TRBV5-1,14,TRBJ2-2,CASSAQANTGELFF,TGCGCCAGCAGCGCACAAGCAAACACCGGGGAGCTGTTTTTT
TRBD2,.,TRBV4-1,16,TRBJ2-3,CASSQDPSGGTDTQYF,TGCGCCAGCAGCCAAGATCCTAGCGGGGGCACAGATACGCAGTATTTT
.,.,TRBV5-1,14,TRBJ1-1,CASSLGGKNTEAFF,TGCGCCAGCAGCTTGGGGGGCAAGAACACTGAAGCTTTCTTT
TRBD1,.,TRBV15,14,TRBJ1-1,CATSPPGQETEAFF,TGTGCCACCAGCCCGCCGGGACAGGAGACTGAAGCTTTCTTT
TRBD1,.,TRBV4-3,16,TRBJ1-6,CASSQDGRDSNSPLHF,TGCGCCAGCAGCCAAGATGGTCGGGACAGCAATTCACCCCTCCACTTT
.,.,TRBV7-9,14,TRBJ1-1,CASSLRGMNTEAFF,TGTGCCAGCAGCCTGAGGGGAATGAACACTGAAGCTTTCTTT
TRBD1,few,TRBV9,14,TRBJ1-2,CASSSPRDSNFYTF,TGTGCCAGCAGCTCTCCCCGGGACAGCAACTTCTACACCTTC
.,.,TRBV5-1,14,TRBJ2-2,CASSIWVASGELFF,TGCGCCAGCAGCATCTGGGTAGCGTCCGGGGAGCTGTTTTTT
TRBD2,once,TRBV28,14,TRBJ2-5,CASGTSGAVETQYF,TGTGCCAGCGGGACTAGCGGGGCGGTAGAGACCCAGTACTTC
TRBD1,.,TRBV19,16,TRBJ2-7,CASSRAGGAESYEQYF,TGTGCCAGTAGTCGGGCAGGGGGCGCGGAATCCTACGAGCAGTACTTC
.,once,TRBV7-8,15,TRBJ1-1,CASSLVTGLNTEAFF,TGTGCCAGCAGCTTGGTCACAGGGCTCAACACTGAAGCTTTCTTT
.,few,TRBV20-1,11,TRBJ2-1,CSAGGFNEQFF,TGCAGTGCAGGGGGGTTCAATGAGCAGTTCTTC
TRBD1,.,TRBV7-9,14,TRBJ1-2,CASRIQGESYGYTF,TGTGCCAGCAGGATACAGGGGGAGTCCTATGGCTACACCTTC
.,.,TRBV28,14,TRBJ1-2,CASSSSGYHYGYTF,TGTGCCAGCAGTTCATCGGGGTATCACTATGGCTACACCTTC
.,.,TRBV29-1,12,TRBJ2-7,CSVEDFREQQYF,TGCAGCGTTGAAGATTTCAGGGAACAGCAGTACTTC
.,.,TRBV2,12,TRBJ2-7,CASSEAAYEQYF,TGTGCCAGCAGTGAAGCGGCCTACGAGCAGTACTTC
TRBD2,.,TRBV30,15,TRBJ2-1,CAWSVGLAGGREQFF,TGTGCCTGGAGTGTAGGACTAGCGGGGGGCCGTGAGCAGTTCTTC
.,.,TRBV7-3,14,TRBJ2-7,CASSLNSPGYEQYF,TGTGCCAGCAGCTTAAACAGCCCGGGCTACGAGCAGTACTTC
.,.,TRBV28,18,TRBJ2-1,CASGLLRSTAISYNEQFF,TGTGCCAGCGGACTGTTACGCTCGACAGCCATCTCCTACAATGAGCAGTTCTTC